This TCR beta chain was captured by sequencing in a study of blood T cell repertoires in COVID-19. In the study overall: Recovered participants had two consecutive negative NP/OP PCR tests, healthcare professional clearance, or symptom resolution.

This clone has only a few counts. Repertoires were generated with immunoSEQ multiplex PCR, while TCRdb's copy carries only in-frame clones and drops some. The sample records 120,000 to 150,000 clones, over 75% being singletons. What was sequenced was PBMCs or T cells enriched from blood (not recorded which). This receptor was taken from a man aged 45-65 years in a cohort exposed to, infected with or recovered from COVID-19 (not recorded which).

The CDR3 loop reads CASSAGHGRSEAFF. CDR3 nucleotides: TGTGCCAGCAGTGCCGGACACGGCCGGTCTGAAGCTTTCTTT. This chain links TRBV27 with TRBJ1-1; weak D call: TRBD1 (5 bases). This CDR3 comprises 14 residues. Trimming took off 5 bases at V and 6 bases at J, with 16 bases between the two ends. Germline CDR1 reads MNHEY; CDR2 reads SMNVEV (reference sequence).